This T cell receptor beta chain was captured in a study of tumor and adjacent non-tumor tissue in lung cancer. Study results and caveats: Higher tumor TCR diversity was associated with shorter survival. In normal lung, the top 100 clones were significantly more dominant than in tumor. TCR diversity was significantly greater in tumor than normal lung tissue.

A modified ARM-PCR protocol with three rounds of nested PCR amplified TCRbeta. TCRdb reprocessed the multiplex PCR reads with MiXCR, giving one entry per CDR3 protein. The data contain fewer than 100,000 distinct CDR3 sequences, around 77% of them singletons. This CDR3 comprises 15 residues. Germline CDR1 MNHEY, CDR2 SVGEGT. As concerns this clonotype: The antigen is unknown. One end of the junction is discordant with germline, which a read error may explain.

This sample's RNA came from whole unsorted tissue. Newly diagnosed lung cancer patients had thoracic surgery in China, August–November 2014, without prior chemotherapy. This TCR was recovered from a woman aged 40 to 55 with non-small cell lung cancer. V and J are TRBV6-2 or TRBV6-3 and TRBJ2-2, with D perhaps TRBD2 (6 bases). Sequenced: lung tumor tissue. The CDR3 reads CTSTTGTGQAGGLFF. The DNA of the CDR3 is TGTACCAGTACCACGGGTACCGGGCAGGCCGGGGGGCTGTTTTTT.